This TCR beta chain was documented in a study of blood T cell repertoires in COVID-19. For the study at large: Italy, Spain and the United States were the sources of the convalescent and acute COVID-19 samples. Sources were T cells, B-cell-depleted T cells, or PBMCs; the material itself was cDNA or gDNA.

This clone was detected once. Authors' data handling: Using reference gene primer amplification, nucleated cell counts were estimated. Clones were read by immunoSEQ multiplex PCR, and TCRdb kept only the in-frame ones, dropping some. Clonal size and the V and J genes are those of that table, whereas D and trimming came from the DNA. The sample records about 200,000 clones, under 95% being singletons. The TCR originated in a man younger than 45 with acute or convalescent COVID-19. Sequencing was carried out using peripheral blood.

CDR3 in DNA: TGTGCCAGCAGTTTAGCTTCGAGGAGCAATCAGCCCCAGCATTTT. Translating gives CASSLASRSNQPQHF. The J gene is TRBJ1-5, the V gene TRBV28; D is unresolved. This CDR3 has 15 residues. The V end was cut by 2 bases, the J end by 1 base, with 9 bases between. Germline V gives CDR1 MDHEN, CDR2 SYDVKM.